One T cell receptor beta chain is described in this entry. Its antigen is not known. This sample stems from a study of cytomegalovirus exposure and HLA in healthy donors. Study observations and caveats: Presence/absence analysis assumed near-uniform sequencing depth across donors.

Primers: 60 Vbeta forward and 13 Jbeta reverse. Sequencing used immunoSEQ multiplex PCR; TCRdb keeps in-frame clones, though not all of them. Of about 170,000 clones in the sample, more than 70% were seen once. V shed 7 bases, J shed 2 bases, and the junction held 11 bases outside the gene matches. This CDR3 spans 15 amino acids. CDR1 and CDR2 from the germline V gene are MDHEN and SYDVKM. The J gene is TRBJ2-7, the V gene TRBV28; 7 bases match TRBD2. The TCR sequence derives from a boy aged 2 to 10 in good health and CMV-seronegative. Sequencing was performed on PBMCs. The CDR3 loop is CASIKGGRTAYEQYF. For the CDR3, the DNA is TGTGCCAGCATCAAAGGCGGGAGAACTGCCTACGAGCAGTACTTC.